The following is a TCR beta chain sequence with its context. The sample has other DNA sequences that encode this CDR3 too. Per germline, CDR1 LNHDA and CDR2 SQIVND (reference sequence). V was clipped by 8 bases and J by 4 bases; unmatched bases: 7. The CDR3 runs 14 residues. The entry originates in a study of technical replicates of blood from a handful of donors. Sequenced by immunoSEQ multiplex PCR; TCRdb stores in-frame clones only, minus some. Of fewer than 85,000 clones listed, roughly 94% are singletons. This TCR was sampled from a human donor in good health. The chain is built from TRBV19 and TRBJ2-7, with TRBD1 identical over 11 bases. The sequencing sample was made of T cells isolated from PBMCs. The chain's CDR3 is CASSPGTGGYEQYF. The CDR3 DNA reads TGTGCCAGTTCCCCCGGGACAGGGGGGTACGAGCAGTACTTC.